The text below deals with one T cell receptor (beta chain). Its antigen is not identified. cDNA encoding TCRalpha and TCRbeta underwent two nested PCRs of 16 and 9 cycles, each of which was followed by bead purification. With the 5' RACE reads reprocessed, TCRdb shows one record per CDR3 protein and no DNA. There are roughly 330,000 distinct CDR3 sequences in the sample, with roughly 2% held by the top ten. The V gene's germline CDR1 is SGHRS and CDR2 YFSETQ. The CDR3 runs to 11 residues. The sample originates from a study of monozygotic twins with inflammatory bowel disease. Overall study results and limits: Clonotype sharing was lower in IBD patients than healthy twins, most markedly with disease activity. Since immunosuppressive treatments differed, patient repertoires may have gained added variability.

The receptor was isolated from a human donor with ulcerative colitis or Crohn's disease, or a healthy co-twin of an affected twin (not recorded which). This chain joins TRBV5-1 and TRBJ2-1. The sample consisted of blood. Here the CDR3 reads CASSLESEQFF.